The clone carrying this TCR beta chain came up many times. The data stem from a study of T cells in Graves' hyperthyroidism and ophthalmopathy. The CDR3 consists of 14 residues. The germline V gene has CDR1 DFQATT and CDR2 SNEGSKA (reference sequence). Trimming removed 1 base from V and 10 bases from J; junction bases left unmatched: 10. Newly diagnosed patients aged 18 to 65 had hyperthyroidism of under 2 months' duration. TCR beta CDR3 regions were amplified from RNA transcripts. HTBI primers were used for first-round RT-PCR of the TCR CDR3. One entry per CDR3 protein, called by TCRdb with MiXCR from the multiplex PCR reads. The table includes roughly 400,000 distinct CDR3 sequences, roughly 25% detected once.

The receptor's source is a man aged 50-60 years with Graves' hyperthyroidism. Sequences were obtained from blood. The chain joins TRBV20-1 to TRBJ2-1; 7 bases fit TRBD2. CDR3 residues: CSARGQRDDREQFF. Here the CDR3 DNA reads TGCAGTGCTAGAGGTCAGCGGGATGACCGCGAGCAGTTCTTC.